Presented here are 8 T cell receptor beta chains from one specimen sequenced in a study of siplizumab effects on memory and regulatory T cells. The table came from immunoSEQ multiplex PCR; TCRdb's copy has only in-frame clones and leaves some out. Here the sample spans about 110,000 clones, 92% being singletons. What was sequenced was Tregs sorted from blood. These receptors came from a human donor in good health.

This chain joins TRBV7-3 and TRBJ2-3, with 7 bases aligning to TRBD1. The junction had 11 bases not matched to a gene; V was cut back by 2 bases and J by 0 bases. Germline lookup yields CDR1 SGHTA and CDR2 FQGTGA. The length of the CDR3 is 18 residues. CDR3 sequence: CASSLLDRQGPSTDTQYF. The CDR3 DNA reads as TGTGCCAGCAGCTTATTAGACCGACAGGGCCCTAGCACAGATACGCAGTATTTT.

The V and J genes are TRBV6-6 and TRBJ2-2, with D uncertain. The CDR3 is 14 amino acids. V was shortened by 5 bases and J by 4 bases, with 11 bases between the two germline ends. Germline V gene lookup returns CDR1 MNHNY and CDR2 SVGAGI (reference sequence). The DNA for the CDR3 is TGTGCCAGCAGTCCCCCGGCAGCCACCGGGGAGCTGTTTTTT. It is translated as CASSPPAATGELFF.

This sequence joins TRBV11-2 and TRBJ2-7, with TRBD1 as a possible D gene (6 bases). This CDR3 has 17 amino acids. Trimming removed 4 bases from V and 1 base from J, with 20 bases in between. Germline CDR1 and CDR2: SGHAT and FQNNGV. The CDR3 is CASSSDSSRQRSYEQYF. CDR3 coding DNA: TGTGCCAGCAGCTCGGACAGCAGTAGACAGAGGTCCTACGAGCAGTACTTC.

This clone was seen only a few times. This rearrangement joins TRBV6-6 to TRBJ1-2, with 8 bases aligning to TRBD1. Trimming removed 4 bases from V and 6 bases from J; junction bases left unmatched: 7. The CDR3 is 14 residues long. Germline V CDR1 and CDR2: MNHNY, SVGAGI (reference sequence). CDR3 nucleotide sequence: TGTGCCAGCAGTTTCCAGGACAGGGTGGATGGCTACACCTTC. It specifies CASSFQDRVDGYTF.

V is TRBV18 and J is TRBJ1-1, with 7 bases fitting TRBD1. From germline, CDR1 is KGHSH and CDR2 LQKENI. The trim removed 1 base at V and 4 bases at J, leaving 9 bases unmatched. This CDR3 spans 16 amino acids. Here the CDR3 reads CASSPQGQAAGTEAFF. The CDR3 nucleotides are TGTGCCAGCTCACCACAAGGACAGGCGGCAGGCACTGAAGCTTTCTTT. The full variable domain, with the rest looked up from reference TRBV18 and TRBJ1-1, is NAGVMQNPRHLVRRRGQEARLRCSPMKGHSHVYWYRQLPEEGLKFMVYLQKENIIDESGMPKERFSAEFPKEGPSILRIQQVVRGDSAAYFCASSPQGQAAGTEAFFGQGTRLTVV.

V and J are TRBV6-1 and TRBJ2-3; D call uncertain. Germline CDR1 MNHNS, CDR2 SASEGT. V gave up 7 bases and J gave up 1 base, with 15 bases separating them. The CDR3 totals 15 residues. The CDR3 coding sequence is TGTGCCAGCATTCGAGAAGGTCGAGGCACAGATACGCAGTATTTT. It is translated as CASIREGRGTDTQYF.

The V gene is TRBV29-1, the J gene TRBJ1-1, with D tentatively TRBD1 (6 bases). Germline V gene sequence: CDR1 SQVTM, CDR2 ANQGSEA. The CDR3 contains 14 residues. Trimming pared 6 bases from V and 1 base from J, leaving 15 bases between. The CDR3 DNA follows: TGCAGCGTGCTTTTACAGGGTTCGAACACTGAAGCTTTCTTT. Amino acid sequence: CSVLLQGSNTEAFF.

The chain couples TRBV5-5 to TRBJ1-1; D is undetermined. Germline CDR1 reads SGHKS; CDR2 reads YYEKEE (reference sequence). The CDR3 consists of 15 residues. Trimming stripped 4 bases from V and 1 base from J, with 14 bases between. The CDR3 is CASSRVGDWNTEAFF. In nucleotides, the CDR3 is TGTGCCAGCAGCCGTGTTGGCGACTGGAACACTGAAGCTTTCTTT.